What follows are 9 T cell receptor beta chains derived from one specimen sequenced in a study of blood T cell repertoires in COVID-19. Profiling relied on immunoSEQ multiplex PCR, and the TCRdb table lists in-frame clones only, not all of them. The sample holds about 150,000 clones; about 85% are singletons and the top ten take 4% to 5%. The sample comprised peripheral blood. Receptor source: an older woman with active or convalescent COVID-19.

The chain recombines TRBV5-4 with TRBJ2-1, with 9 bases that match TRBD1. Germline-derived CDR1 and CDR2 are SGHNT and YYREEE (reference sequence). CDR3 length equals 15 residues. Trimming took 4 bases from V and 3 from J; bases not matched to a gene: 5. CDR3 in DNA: TGTGCCAGCAGCAGCCGGGACAGGGACTACAATGAGCAGTTCTTC. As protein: CASSSRDRDYNEQFF.

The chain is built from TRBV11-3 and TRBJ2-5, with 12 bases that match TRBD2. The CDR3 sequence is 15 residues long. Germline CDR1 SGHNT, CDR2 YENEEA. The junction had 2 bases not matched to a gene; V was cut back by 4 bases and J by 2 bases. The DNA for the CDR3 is TGTGCCAGCAGCTCTAGCGGGGGGGCTCAAGAGACCCAGTACTTC. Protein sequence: CASSSSGGAQETQYF.

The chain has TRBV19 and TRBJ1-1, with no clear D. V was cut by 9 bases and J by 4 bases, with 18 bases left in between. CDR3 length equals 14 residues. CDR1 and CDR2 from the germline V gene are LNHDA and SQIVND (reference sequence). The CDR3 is CASQTTTLATEAFF. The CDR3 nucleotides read TGTGCCAGCCAGACCACTACCTTGGCCACTGAAGCTTTCTTT.

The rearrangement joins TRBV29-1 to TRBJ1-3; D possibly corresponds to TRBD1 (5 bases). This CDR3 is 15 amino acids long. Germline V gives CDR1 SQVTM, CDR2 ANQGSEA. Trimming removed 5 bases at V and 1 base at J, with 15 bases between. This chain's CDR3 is CSVLPGLHSGNTIYF. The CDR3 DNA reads TGCAGCGTTCTTCCGGGACTGCATTCTGGAAACACCATATATTTT.

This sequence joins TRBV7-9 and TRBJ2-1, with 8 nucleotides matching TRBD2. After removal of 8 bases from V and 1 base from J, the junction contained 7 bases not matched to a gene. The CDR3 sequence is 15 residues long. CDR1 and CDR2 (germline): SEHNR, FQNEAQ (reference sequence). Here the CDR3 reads CASRLSGGSYNEQFF. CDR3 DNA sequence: TGTGCCAGCCGACTGAGCGGGGGATCCTACAATGAGCAGTTCTTC.

This CDR3 is CASSQQGDFNYGYTF. The DNA of the CDR3 is TGCGCCAGCAGCCAACAGGGGGATTTTAACTATGGCTACACCTTC. The chain links TRBV4-1 to TRBJ1-2, with 7 nucleotides matching TRBD1. V lost 2 bases and J lost 1; bases outside the gene matches: 4. This CDR3 comprises 15 residues. Germline V CDR1 and CDR2: MGHRA, YSYEKL.

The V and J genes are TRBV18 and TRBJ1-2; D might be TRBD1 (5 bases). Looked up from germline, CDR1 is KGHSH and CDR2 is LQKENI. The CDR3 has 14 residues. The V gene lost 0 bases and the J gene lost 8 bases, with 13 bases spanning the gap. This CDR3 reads CASSPPRTYGGYTF. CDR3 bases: TGTGCCAGCTCACCACCCCGGACATACGGCGGCTACACCTTC.

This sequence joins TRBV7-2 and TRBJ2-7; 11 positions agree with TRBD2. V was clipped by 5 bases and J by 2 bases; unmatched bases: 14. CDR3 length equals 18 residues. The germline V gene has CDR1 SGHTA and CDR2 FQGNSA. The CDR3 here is CASSPRGLAGGRAYEQYF. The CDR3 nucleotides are TGTGCCAGCAGCCCCCGGGGCCTAGCGGGGGGTAGGGCCTACGAGCAGTACTTC. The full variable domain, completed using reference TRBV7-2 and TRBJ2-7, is GAGVSQSPSNKVTEKGKDVELRCDPISGHTALYWYRQSLGQGLEFLIYFQGNSAPDKSGLPSDRFSAERTGGSVSTLTIQRTQQEDSAVYLCASSPRGLAGGRAYEQYFGPGTRLTVT.

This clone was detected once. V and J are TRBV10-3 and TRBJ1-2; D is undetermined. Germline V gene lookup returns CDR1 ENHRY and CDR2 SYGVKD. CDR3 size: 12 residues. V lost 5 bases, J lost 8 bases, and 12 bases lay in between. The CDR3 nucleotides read TGTGCCATCAGTCCCGACAAGAAGGGCTACACCTTC. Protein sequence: CAISPDKKGYTF.